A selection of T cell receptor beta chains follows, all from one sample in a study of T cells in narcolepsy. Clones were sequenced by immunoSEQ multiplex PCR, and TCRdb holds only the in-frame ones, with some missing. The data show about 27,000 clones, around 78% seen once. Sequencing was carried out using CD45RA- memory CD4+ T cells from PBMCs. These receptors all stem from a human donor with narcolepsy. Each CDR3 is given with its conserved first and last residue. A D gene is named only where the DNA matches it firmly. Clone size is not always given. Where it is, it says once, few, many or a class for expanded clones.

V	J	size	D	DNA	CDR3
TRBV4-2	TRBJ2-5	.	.	TGTGCCAGCAGCCAAGACGGGGGAATGGCAGAGACCCAGTACTTC	CASSQDGGMAETQYF
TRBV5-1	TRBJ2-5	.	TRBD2	TGCGCCAGCGGACTAGCGGGACAAGAGACCCAGTACTTC	CASGLAGQETQYF
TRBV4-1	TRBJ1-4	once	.	TGCGCCAGCAGCCAATTCGGAGGAGCTAATGAAAAACTGTTTTTT	CASSQFGGANEKLFF
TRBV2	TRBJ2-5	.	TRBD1	TGTGCCAGCAGTGCGCTAGGGACAGGCCAAGAGACCCAGTACTTC	CASSALGTGQETQYF
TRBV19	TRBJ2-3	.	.	TGTGCCAGTAGTATAATAGAGGGAATCACAGATACGCAGTATTTT	CASSIIEGITDTQYF
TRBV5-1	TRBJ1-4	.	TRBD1	TGCGCCAGCAGCTGGGACAGGGGGAATGAAAAACTGTTTTTT	CASSWDRGNEKLFF
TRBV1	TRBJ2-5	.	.	TGCACCAGCAGCCAAGACAGGGCGCCTCAAGAGACCCAGTACTTC	CTSSQDRAPQETQYF
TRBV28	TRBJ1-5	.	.	TGTGCCAGCAGCCTCACTTCTGGGAGGAATCAGCCCCAGCATTTT	CASSLTSGRNQPQHF
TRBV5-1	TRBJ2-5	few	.	TGCGCCAGCAGCTCTATAGAAACGACAGGGACCCAGTACTTC	CASSSIETTGTQYF
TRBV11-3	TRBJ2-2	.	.	TGTGCCAGCAGCTTCCTTACAACCGGGGAGCTGTTTTTT	CASSFLTTGELFF
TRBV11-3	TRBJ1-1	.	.	TGTGCCAGCAGCTTAGCCGGACAGCTTGAAGCTTTCTTT	CASSLAGQLEAFF
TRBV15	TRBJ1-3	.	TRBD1	TGTGCCACCAGCAGAGATTTTGGATCCCGGGCAGGGGGGTACTCGAGCTCTGGAAACACCATATATTTT	CATSRDFGSRAGGYSSSGNTIYF
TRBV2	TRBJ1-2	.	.	TGTGCCAGCAAGATGAGCGTTTATGGCTACACCTTC	CASKMSVYGYTF
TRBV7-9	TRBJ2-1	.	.	TGTGCCGGCAGCTCCGGCCGGCCCTGGACTGTCAGAGTCGATGAGCAGTTCTTC	CAGSSGRPWTVRVDEQFF
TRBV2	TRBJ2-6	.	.	TGTGCCAGCAGTGGACAAGGCAGAGGGGCCAACGTCCTGACTTTC	CASSGQGRGANVLTF
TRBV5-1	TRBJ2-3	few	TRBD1	TGCGCCAGCAGCTTCGAGGGACAGCCCACAGATACGCAGTATTTT	CASSFEGQPTDTQYF
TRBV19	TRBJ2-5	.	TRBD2	TGTGCCAGTAGTATTAGAGGGCTAGCGGGGGGGCCACCAGAGACCCAGTACTTC	CASSIRGLAGGPPETQYF
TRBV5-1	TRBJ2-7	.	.	TGCGCCAGCAGCCTCCTACAGGGAAATACCTACGAGCAGTACTTC	CASSLLQGNTYEQYF
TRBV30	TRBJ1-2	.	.	TGTGCCTGGCACCGAGGGTACAGGGAGGGTGGCTACACCTTC	CAWHRGYREGGYTF
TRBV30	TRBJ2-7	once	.	TGTGCCTGGAGTGTCCCGGAAGTATCCTACGAGCAGTACTTC	CAWSVPEVSYEQYF
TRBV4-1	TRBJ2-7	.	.	TGCGCCAGCAGCCCTCCCAGGCGGGCCGGGGGCTACGAGCAGTACTTC	CASSPPRRAGGYEQYF
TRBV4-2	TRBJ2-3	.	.	TGTGCCAGCAGCCAAGAGGGGGGGGGCCCAAGCACAGATACGCAGTATTTT	CASSQEGGGPSTDTQYF
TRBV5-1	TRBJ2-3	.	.	TGCGCCAGCAGCTTGAACGGGGACCAAAGCACAGATACGCAGTATTTT	CASSLNGDQSTDTQYF
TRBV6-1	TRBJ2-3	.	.	TGTGCCAGCAGCACGGGGGGCTCTCAAGATACGCAGTATTTT	CASSTGGSQDTQYF
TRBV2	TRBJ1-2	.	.	TGTGCCAGCACGGGGGGCCCCAACTATGGCTACACCTTC	CASTGGPNYGYTF
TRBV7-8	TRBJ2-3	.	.	TGTGCGGCAGGAGAGGCAGATACGCAGTATTTT	CAAGEADTQYF
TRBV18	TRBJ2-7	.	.	TGTGCCAGCTCACCCGAGACTCCACTTCCGAGCTCCTACGAGCAGTACTTC	CASSPETPLPSSYEQYF
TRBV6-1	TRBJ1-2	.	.	TGTGCCAGCAGTGACAGGGCATCGATTTCGGGCTACACCTTC	CASSDRASISGYTF
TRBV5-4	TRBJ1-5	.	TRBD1	TGTGCCAGCAGCGGAATGACAGGGTCTAGCAATCAGCCCCAGCATTTT	CASSGMTGSSNQPQHF
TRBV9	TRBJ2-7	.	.	TGTGCCAGCAGCGCCGGGACACTTTACTCCTACGAGCAGTACTTC	CASSAGTLYSYEQYF
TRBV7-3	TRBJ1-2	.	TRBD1	TGTGCCAGCAGCCTGACAGGGGACTATGGCTACACCTTC	CASSLTGDYGYTF
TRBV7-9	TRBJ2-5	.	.	TGTGCCAGCAGCTGGGGGGGGGCTCGGAGTCAAGAGACCCAGTACTTC	CASSWGGARSQETQYF
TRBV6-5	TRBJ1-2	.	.	TGTGCCAGCGGATCCGGCCGGGGGGAACTTGGCTACACCTTC	CASGSGRGELGYTF
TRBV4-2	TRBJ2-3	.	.	TGTGCCAGCAGCCAAGGACTAACCCGCACAGATACGCAGTATTTT	CASSQGLTRTDTQYF
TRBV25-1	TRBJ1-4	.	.	TGTGCCATCAGTGAGTTCGAGGCAGGGAGAATCGAAATACTGTTTTTT	CAISEFEAGRIEILFF
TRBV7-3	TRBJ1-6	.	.	TGTGCCAGCAGCCCCGTCATTTTGCTGAGCTCCTATAATTCACCCCTCCACTTT	CASSPVILLSSYNSPLHF
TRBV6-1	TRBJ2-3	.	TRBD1	TGTGCCAGCAGCCCACAGGGGGCGACAGATACGCAGTATTTT	CASSPQGATDTQYF
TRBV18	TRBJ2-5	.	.	TGTGCCAGCTCACCCGGGGTACAAGAGACCCAGTACTTC	CASSPGVQETQYF
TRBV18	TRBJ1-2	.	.	TGTGCCAGCTCACCCGACGCCTATGGCTGCACCTTC	CASSPDAYGCTF
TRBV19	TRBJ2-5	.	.	TGTGCCAGTAGCCGACACGGCGAGACCCAGTACTTC	CASSRHGETQYF
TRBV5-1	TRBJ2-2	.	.	TGCGCCAGCAGCTTACCAGGATCCGCTTCGAACACCGGGGAGCTGTTTTTT	CASSLPGSASNTGELFF
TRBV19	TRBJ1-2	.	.	TGTGCCAGTAGTATAGACGGGACAAACTATGGCTACACCTTC	CASSIDGTNYGYTF
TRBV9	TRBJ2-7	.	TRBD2	TGTGCCAGCAGCAGACTAGCGGGGACGATATACGAGCAGTACTTC	CASSRLAGTIYEQYF
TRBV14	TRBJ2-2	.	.	TGTGCCAGCAGCCAAGATCGTCTCTCTGGGGAGCTGTTTTTT	CASSQDRLSGELFF
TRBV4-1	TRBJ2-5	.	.	TGCGCCAGCAGCCAAGACCCGACCCGGGGGGCCGGGACCCAGTACTTC	CASSQDPTRGAGTQYF
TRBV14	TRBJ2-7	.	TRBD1	TGTGCCAGCAGCCAAATAGGGACAGGAACGGACGAGCAGTACTTC	CASSQIGTGTDEQYF
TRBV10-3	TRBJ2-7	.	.	TGTGCCATCAGTGTGGGGCCCCAATACGAGCAGTACTTC	CAISVGPQYEQYF
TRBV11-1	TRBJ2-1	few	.	TGTGCCAGCAGCCAAGTAGGACGACCTGGGGGCGGTGAGCAGTTCTTC	CASSQVGRPGGGEQFF
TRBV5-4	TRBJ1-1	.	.	TGTGCCAGCAGCTTAGTGGCCAGCCTTATGAACACTGAAGCTTTCTTT	CASSLVASLMNTEAFF
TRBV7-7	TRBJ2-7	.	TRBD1	TGTGCCAGCAGCATAGGACAGGGTGGCCACGAGCAGTACTTC	CASSIGQGGHEQYF
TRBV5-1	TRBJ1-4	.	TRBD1	TGCGCCAGCAGCTTGAGGGGACAGGGAGGTGAAAAACTGTTTTTT	CASSLRGQGGEKLFF
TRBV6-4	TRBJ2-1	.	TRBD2	TGTGCCAGCAGGGAAGATGGTGCAGCGGGGAATGAGCAGTTCTTC	CASREDGAAGNEQFF
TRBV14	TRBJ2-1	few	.	TGTGCCAGCAGCCAAGGACTAGGGAAGAACAATGAGCAGTTCTTC	CASSQGLGKNNEQFF